This TCR beta chain stems from a study of T cells after yellow fever vaccination. Ten or more counts support this clonotype. CDR1 and CDR2 from the germline V gene are SGHRS and YFSETQ. The V and J ends lost 0 bases and 7 bases, in that order; junction bases with no gene match: 8. This CDR3 spans 16 amino acids. From the 5' RACE reads, TCRdb called clonotypes with MiXCR, one entry per CDR3 protein. The profile covers 120,000 to 150,000 distinct CDR3 sequences, with over 7% appearing a single time and approximately 0.78% taken by the ten largest. The source of this sequence is a man aged 30 to 39 who received the YFV17D yellow fever vaccine. Material: CD4+ T cells sorted from PBMCs, obtained 5 days after the yellow fever booster vaccination. This chain uses TRBV5-1 with TRBJ2-1; 9 bases fit TRBD2. The CDR3 DNA reads TGCGCCAGCAGCTTGGGAGGACTAGCGTCGGGGAATGAGCAGTTCTTC. The encoded protein is CASSLGGLASGNEQFF.